This T cell receptor beta chain emerged from a study of cytomegalovirus exposure and HLA in healthy donors (TCRdb year 2017). About the study as a whole: In an earlier analysis of some 550 of the donors, 250 to 300 Gb of sequence data and just under 120 million unique TCR beta sequences from roughly 180 million T cells were reported. An early release covering over 500 HLA-typed donors comprised about 290 gigabases of sequencing data and some 79 million unique TCR sequences. Of the roughly 400 genotyped donors, 70% to 90% were placed in the genetic ancestry cluster associated with self-reported Caucasian donors. The study aimed to test whether signatures of past pathogen exposure could be identified by cataloging public T cell receptors. The T cell repertoires of 666 subjects were profiled by immunosequencing and related to cytomegalovirus serostatus. A separate validation cohort of about 110 different subjects was used in addition to the approximately 640-subject first cohort. To predict cytomegalovirus infection status, the study brought together high-throughput TCR immunosequencing, statistical association of individual TCRs with disease status, and machine learning. In a later analysis, previously published TCR beta repertoires from several hundred donors were re-analyzed and high-resolution HLA genotyping was added so that TCR occurrence patterns could be studied. Rather than drawing on any new phenotypic data, the later analysis identified candidate immune exposures from TCR beta sequences and the way those sequences occurred across donors. An earlier analysis of fewer than 700 of the donors applied high-throughput TCR beta sequencing to assess whether each TCR beta V gene segment acted as functional or pseudogenic. Donor age, sex, ethnicity and CMV serostatus were compiled together with the repertoire data. A later genetic analysis used genome-wide SNP genotypes for about 65% of the roughly 670 donors, treating that subset as a discovery cohort. All discovery cohort repertoires had been generated using a single sequencing platform. Both class I and class II loci were covered by HLA typing, at four-digit resolution. Typing coverage varied by locus: roughly 629-630 donors for A, B, C, DRB1 and DQB1; roughly 560 for DQA1; nearly 610 for DPA1; 450 to 480 for DPB1. Roughly 5 DR-DQ haplotypes were treated as single units for association and clustering because of strong linkage in the cohort. Among about 400 genotyped donors of the cohort, an average of around 220,000 unique TCR beta nucleotide sequences was sequenced per donor, of which about 20% were non-productive. Broad study findings and their caveats: In an earlier analysis of approximately 590 of the donors, most TCR beta V segments were observed in productive rearrangements about 87% or about 30% of the time, broadly matching IMGT annotations. Compared with equally common non-associated chains, HLA-associated TCR beta chains in a later analysis were more clonally expanded and had lower generation probabilities. In both the original and validation cohorts, the classifier was reported to diagnose cytomegalovirus status with high specificity and sensitivity. In this cohort, only TCR beta chains were sequenced, and detectable features were limited by the absence of alpha or paired-chain data. Correlated functional status among segregating V segments might reflect linkage disequilibrium, but an unknown experimental factor could not be ruled out. A cluster of highly shared sequence variants was judged likely to represent a technical artifact of the sequencing pipeline. Most CMV-associated TCR beta chains appeared to be HLA-restricted in a later analysis, and the HLA associations seemed to be driven largely by CMV exposure. Compared with the 666-donor mean, donors in an Asian-associated ancestry cluster had fewer N-insertions in productive TCRs, according to a later genetic analysis. Most TCR sequences were seen in very few donors, while some public TCRs were found in many individuals. Strong co-occurrence of HLA alleles, especially DR and DQ, made assigning TCR associations to individual alleles difficult. Because counts were too low, about 15 rarely observed V segments, including chromosome 9 orphons, were left out of the earlier analysis of over 550 of the donors. Sequencing depth was assumed to be roughly uniform across donors in the presence/absence analyses, though that assumption may not hold. A further reported finding was that TCR beta sequences accurately predicted the HLA-A and HLA-B alleles for most subjects in the first cohort. Immune exposure information for the cohort was limited to CMV serostatus. A total of 150 to 200 TCR beta chains were listed by the study as associated with cytomegalovirus. V-gene and J-gene trimming of TCR beta chains was associated with a missense DCLRE1C variant in a later genetic analysis, and the association was replicated in an independent cohort. A few of the identified cytomegalovirus-associated TCR beta chains were confirmed in vitro to be specific for cytomegalovirus antigens. According to a later analysis, TCR association rates differed among HLA loci, with DRB1 alleles showing the most associated TCRs and HLA-C alleles showing the fewest. In a later analysis, 15,000 to 20,000 TCR beta sequences were associated with specific HLA alleles at a false discovery rate of 0.05. A later analysis reported that several top co-occurrence clusters appeared linked to parvovirus B19, influenza, CMV and Epstein-Barr virus. Some IMGT-functional V segments, including TRBV6-2 and TRBV6-3, could not be distinguished by the 87-base-pair reads and were therefore excluded. The authors suggested that the approach could potentially be extended to other disease states and immunological phenotypes. Because HLA typing was missing for some donors at each locus, association tests included only the typed subset.

The cohort consisted of 600 to 700 healthy bone marrow donors. At the time of sampling, all cohort members were nominally healthy, though unrecorded immune exposures were likely present. CMV serostatus was positive for more than 250 and negative for about half of the roughly 700 cohort members, and was not recorded for this donor. A peripheral blood sample was collected from each donor, and TCR beta sequencing was performed on peripheral blood mononuclear cells. Genomic DNA extraction from the blood cell samples was performed with the Qiagen DNeasy Blood Extraction Kit. The library came from the immunoSEQ multiplex PCR assay. For the multiplex PCR, a mixture combining 60 forward primers for TCR Vbeta segments and 13 reverse primers for TCR Jbeta segments was used. The CDR3 region of rearranged TCR beta genes was amplified from genomic DNA with a multiplex PCR assay. The Illumina HiSeq System was used to sequence the amplified TCR beta libraries as 87-base-pair reads. The study's processing was this. In a later analysis, around 80 million unique TCR beta chains were counted across the roughly 700 repertoires, and some 10 million of these chains were shared by at least two donors. A nearest-neighbor algorithm error-corrected the raw reads and collapsed the reads into unique sequences, merging closely related sequences to remove PCR and sequencing errors. Alignment of CDR3 sequences to IMGT reference sequences was used to assign V, D and J gene segments. For a sequence to be retained, a match of at least six nucleotides was required to both a V gene segment and a J gene segment. Rearrangements were called productive when the CDR3 lacked stop codons and stayed in frame with V and J; all others were non-productive. Following IMGT convention, CDR3 was defined as the stretch from the second conserved V-encoded cysteine up to the conserved J-encoded phenylalanine. The earlier analysis of some 540 of the donors excluded any sequence lacking an unambiguous match to a single V gene segment. An earlier analysis of fewer than 750 of the donors called V segments functional above 56.7% productive rearrangements and segregating when the between-donor standard deviation exceeded 5%. To diagnose cytomegalovirus status from the catalog of TCR beta chain sequences, a statistical classification framework was built. In a later analysis, TCR nucleotide sequences were compared against IMGT/GENE-DB human TR gene sequences so that V and J genes could be assigned. The TCRdist pipeline was used in a later analysis to assign CDR3 sequences and most-parsimonious VDJ recombination scenarios. In a later analysis, every TCR beta chain was defined by the combination of its CDR3 amino acid sequence and its V-gene family, and reads without a unique V-gene family were dropped. In a later analysis, 450 to 600 highly shared, low-generation-probability nucleotide sequences were removed to address suspected cross-contamination and a sequencing artifact. In a later analysis, a clonal expansion index for each public chain was calculated from normalized within-repertoire ranks of inferred template counts. In a later analysis, generation probabilities were computed using a VDJ recombination model fitted to out-of-frame rearrangements, and the results were checked against IGoR. In a later analysis, hypergeometric tests were used to score TCR-TCR, TCR-HLA and TCR-CMV co-occurrence, with a repertoire-size bias correction applied to TCR pairs. In a later analysis, false discovery rates were estimated by permuting HLA or CMV assignments 20 times. In a later analysis, co-occurring TCRs were grouped using DBSCAN, with TCRdist sequence similarity added in when clustering inside HLA-allele-positive subsets. Repertoires with fewer than 30,000 or more than 120,000 public chains were left out of co-occurrence clustering, as were four to six repertoires with anomalous nucleotide sharing. TCRdb took this table from immuneACCESS and kept in-frame rearrangements with V and J called. Such tables lack part of the clones; where checked against another copy, unresolved V genes explain under half of the gap, and the rest is unexplained. V and J calls plus clone size are reproduced from that table; the DNA served to infer D and trimming. The sample has 200,000 to 250,000 clones on record, under 90% of them singletons. The ten most abundant clones make up about 1.2% of the sample.

As regards this clone: Its cognate antigen has yet to be identified. The sample holds no much larger clone one base away, and base qualities are not on file.

The CDR3 runs 13 residues from the cysteine to the phenylalanine. The DNA shown is the 39-base CDR3, in frame from base 1. CDR1 and CDR2 were assigned from the germline V gene as SGHRS and YFSETQ. The clonotype originates from a human donor in good health. Sequencing was performed on PBMCs. Recombination connected TRBV5-1 to TRBJ2-5; a confident D gene designation cannot be given. The J call is doubtful: the DNA matches TRBJ2-7 better. The bases are TGCGCCAGCAGCTTGGGTCCGAACTACGAGCAGTACTTC. Protein translation: CASSLGPNYEQYF.